This TCR beta chain was recorded in a study of control samples from healthy donors and cancer patients. CDR3 length: 15 residues. Trimming removed 4 bases from V and 7 bases from J, with 20 bases in between. Germline V CDR1 and CDR2: SGHDN, FVKESK. Clones were read by immunoSEQ multiplex PCR, and TCRdb kept only the in-frame ones, dropping some. The sample lists 90,000 to 100,000 clones, 79% occurring once. Source material: blood. V usage is TRBV14 and J usage is TRBJ2-7, with a possible D match to TRBD2 (6 bases). The TCR comes from a woman aged 25 to 39 in good health. CDR3 nucleotides: TGTGCCAGCAGCCTCGCGGGACGCACAACGTCGGAGCAGTACTTC. The encoded protein is CASSLAGRTTSEQYF.